This T cell receptor beta chain originates from a study of cytomegalovirus exposure and HLA in healthy donors. Details on this clone: What it recognizes is unknown.

In the PCR, 60 Vbeta and 13 Jbeta primers were used. Produced via immunoSEQ multiplex PCR; TCRdb's table is partial and in-frame only. The sample lists 180,000 or so clones; approximately 71% were seen once. Study-wide points: Later analysis associated a missense DCLRE1C variant with TCR beta V- and J-gene trimming. HLA alleles showed associations with some 17,000 TCR beta sequences in a later analysis, at a 0.05 false discovery rate. Reported performance of the classifier showed diagnosis of cytomegalovirus status with high specificity and sensitivity.

The sequenced sample consisted of PBMCs. This TCR was recovered from a woman in her thirties or forties in good health and CMV-seropositive.

DNA of the CDR3: TGTGCCAGCAGCCTAACAGGGAAATCACCCCTCCACTTT. It yields the protein CASSLTGKSPLHF. The chain uses TRBV14 and TRBJ1-6; perhaps TRBD1 as D (6 bases). V gave up 4 bases and J gave up 10 bases, with 11 bases separating them. This CDR3 comprises 13 residues. CDR1 SGHDN and CDR2 FVKESK come from the germline V gene. The full variable domain, completed using reference TRBV14 and TRBJ1-6, is EAGVTQFPSHSVIEKGQTVTLRCDPISGHDNLYWYRRVMGKEIKFLLHFVKESKQDESGMPNNRFLAERTGGTYSTLKVQPAELEDSGVYFCASSLTGKSPLHFGNGTRLTVT.